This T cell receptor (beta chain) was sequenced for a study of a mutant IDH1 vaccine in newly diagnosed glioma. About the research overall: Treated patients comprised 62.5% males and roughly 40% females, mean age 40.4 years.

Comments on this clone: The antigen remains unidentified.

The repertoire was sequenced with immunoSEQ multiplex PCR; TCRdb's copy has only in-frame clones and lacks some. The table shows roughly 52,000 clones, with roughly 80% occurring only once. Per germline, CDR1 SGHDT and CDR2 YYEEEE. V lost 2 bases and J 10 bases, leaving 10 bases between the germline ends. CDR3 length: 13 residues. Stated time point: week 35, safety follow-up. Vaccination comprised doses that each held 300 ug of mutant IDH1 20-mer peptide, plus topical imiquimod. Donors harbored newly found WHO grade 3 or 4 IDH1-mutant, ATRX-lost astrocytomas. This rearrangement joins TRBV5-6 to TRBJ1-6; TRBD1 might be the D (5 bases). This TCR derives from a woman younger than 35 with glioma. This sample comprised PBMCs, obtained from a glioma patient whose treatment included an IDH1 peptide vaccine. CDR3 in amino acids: CASSFTGVSPLHF. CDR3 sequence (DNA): TGTGCCAGCAGCTTTACAGGTGTCTCACCCCTCCACTTT.